This paragraph reports one TCR beta chain. Losses at the gene ends were 5 bases for V and 8 bases for J; bases not matched to a gene: 12. This CDR3 contains 15 residues. Germline loops: CDR1 SGHVS, CDR2 FQNEAQ. This entry belongs to a study of blood T cell repertoires in COVID-19. Study background: Samples came from the United States, Italy and Spain, spanning acute and convalescent COVID-19. T cells, B-cell-depleted T cells, or PBMCs provided the cDNA or gDNA that served as material.

Using immunoSEQ multiplex PCR, the repertoire was profiled, and TCRdb retains in-frame clones only, with some absent. The data show around 20,000 clones, with around nine tenths seen just once and 11% held by the top ten. This rearrangement joins TRBV7-8 to TRBJ1-5; 7 bases map to TRBD1. Material: peripheral blood. The clonotype was recovered from a human donor in a cohort sampled during active COVID-19. The CDR3 bases are TGTGCCAGCAGCCCGAGGCCGGGACAGTTAAAGCCCCAGCATTTT. Protein product: CASSPRPGQLKPQHF.